This is a list of T cell receptor beta chains from one sample in a study of cytomegalovirus exposure and HLA in healthy donors. The protocol was immunoSEQ multiplex PCR, while the TCRdb copy is restricted to in-frame clones and leaves out a portion. The profile shows 150,000 or so clones, roughly 80% of them singletons. Sample: PBMCs. These receptors were collected from a male donor in good health and CMV-seronegative. Both conserved end residues are trimmed from each CDR3. The order of the fields is clone size, V gene, CDR3 protein. Clone size is shown for a subset of rows, as once, few, many or a class of expanded clone.

clone_size: -
v_call: TRBV27
cdr3_aa: ASSSPGLGYGYT

clone_size: -
v_call: TRBV30
cdr3_aa: AWSPGLSNGYT

clone_size: -
v_call: TRBV7-2
cdr3_aa: ASSFGVVGGAPNEKLF

clone_size: -
v_call: TRBV19
cdr3_aa: ASSIVLRETQY

clone_size: -
v_call: TRBV19
cdr3_aa: ASTTVGANVLT

clone_size: -
v_call: TRBV7-2
cdr3_aa: ASSLTGLANNEQF

clone_size: once
v_call: TRBV19
cdr3_aa: ASSMDRSSYNEQF

clone_size: -
v_call: TRBV7-2
cdr3_aa: ASSFTGRGDQPQH

clone_size: -
v_call: TRBV30
cdr3_aa: AWRTGRRYT

clone_size: -
v_call: TRBV28
cdr3_aa: ASSLWDIMFSTEAF

clone_size: -
v_call: TRBV7-2
cdr3_aa: ASSPPRRLSYNEQF

clone_size: -
v_call: TRBV11-3
cdr3_aa: ASSQTSSQETQY

clone_size: -
v_call: TRBV11-2
cdr3_aa: ASSLKSGGANTRRNEQF

clone_size: once
v_call: TRBV5-6
cdr3_aa: ASRATSGKTGDTQY

clone_size: -
v_call: TRBV7-8
cdr3_aa: ASSLTAGESDIQY

clone_size: -
v_call: TRBV11-3
cdr3_aa: ASSFSPGAPNEKLF

clone_size: -
v_call: TRBV2
cdr3_aa: ASSGQGFNEQF

clone_size: -
v_call: TRBV28
cdr3_aa: ASSSPREGLR

clone_size: -
v_call: TRBV28
cdr3_aa: ASNVQGGSYNEQF

clone_size: -
v_call: TRBV4-3
cdr3_aa: ASSQVDRGPDTQY

clone_size: -
v_call: TRBV7-3
cdr3_aa: ASSFGLAGTDTQY

clone_size: -
v_call: TRBV28
cdr3_aa: ASSLAGGYTGELF

clone_size: once
v_call: TRBV28
cdr3_aa: ASSLGQGRYYGYT

clone_size: -
v_call: TRBV7-9
cdr3_aa: ASSLALQASGASYEQY

clone_size: -
v_call: TRBV5-4
cdr3_aa: ASSLGQGAIMEKLF